Below are 8 T cell receptor beta chains sequenced from a single sample in a study of blood T cell repertoires in COVID-19. Clones were sequenced by immunoSEQ multiplex PCR, and TCRdb holds only the in-frame ones, with some missing. Among roughly 170,000 clones listed, approximately 74% were seen once. Material: peripheral blood. The receptors originated from a woman of 80 years or more with acute or convalescent COVID-19.

The genes are TRBV4-1 and TRBJ2-6; TRBD2 might be the D (5 bases). Trimming left V 0 bases short and J 3 bases short, with 6 bases between. Germline CDR1 reads MGHRA; CDR2 reads YSYEKL. The CDR3 loop spans 15 amino acids. The chain's CDR3 is CASSQDEGGANVLTF. The CDR3 bases are TGCGCCAGCAGCCAAGATGAGGGTGGGGCCAACGTCCTGACTTTC.

This clone was found a few times. The chain links TRBV6-1 to TRBJ2-5; 11 nucleotides match TRBD2. Germline CDR1 and CDR2: MNHNS and SASEGT. This CDR3 comprises 15 residues. Trimming cost V 0 bases and J 5 bases; bases outside gene matches: 2. The CDR3 bases are TGTGCCAGCAGTGAAGCGACTAGCGGGACGGAGACCCAGTACTTC. Its protein product is CASSEATSGTETQYF.

The chain recombines TRBV9 with TRBJ2-2; a weak D match, TRBD2 (6 bases). Per the germline V gene, CDR1 is SGDLS and CDR2 is YYNGEE. The CDR3 has 16 amino acids. Trimming took off 0 bases at V and 1 base at J, with 10 bases between the two ends. CDR3 sequence (DNA): TGTGCCAGCAGCGTAGCGGGAGCCAAGAACACCGGGGAGCTGTTTTTT. Translated, it gives CASSVAGAKNTGELFF.

This clone was observed once. The chain has TRBV30 and TRBJ2-3; 7 bases are shared with TRBD2. This CDR3 has 15 residues. Germline lookup yields CDR1 GTSNPN and CDR2 SVGIG (reference sequence). Trimming at V came to 3 bases and at J to 11 bases, leaving 17 bases not matched to a gene. CDR3 bases: TGTGCCTGGAGCAAAAACCTTTATCCGGGACTACAGCAGTATTTT. This translates into CAWSKNLYPGLQQYF.

This sequence joins TRBV28 and TRBJ2-7, with 7 nucleotides matching TRBD2. Looked up from germline, CDR1 is MDHEN and CDR2 is SYDVKM. This CDR3 spans 16 amino acids. The J segment lost 2 bases and the V segment lost 3 bases, leaving 10 bases of the junction unmatched. The CDR3 nucleotides read TGTGCCAGCAGTTTGGGAGGGGCCGGGGCTACCTACGAGCAGTACTTC. Its protein is CASSLGGAGATYEQYF. The complete variable domain, with remaining parts taken from reference TRBV28 and TRBJ2-7, reads DVKVTQSSRYLVKRTGEKVFLECVQDMDHENMFWYRQDPGLGLRLIYFSYDVKMKEKGDIPEGYSVSREKKERFSLILESASTNQTSMYLCASSLGGAGATYEQYFGPGTRLTVT.

This clone came up once. Written as DNA, the CDR3 is TGTGCCGGCGCGGGACTTTCTAGCACAGATACGCAGTATTTT. This encodes CAGAGLSSTDTQYF. This chain joins TRBV2 and TRBJ2-3; tentatively, D is TRBD2 (6 bases). The CDR3 totals 14 residues. Germline V gene lookup returns CDR1 SNHLY and CDR2 FYNNEI. The V gene lost 11 bases and the J gene lost 0 bases, with 15 bases spanning the gap.

The V and J genes are TRBV15 and TRBJ2-7; the D gene is possibly TRBD2 (7 bases). CDR1 is LNHNV, CDR2 YYDKDF, per germline (reference sequence). The CDR3 spans 16 residues. The V and J ends lost 0 bases and 0 bases respectively, with 12 bases between them. CDR3 amino acids: CATSRDRGAPSYEQYF. CDR3 bases: TGTGCCACCAGCAGAGATCGGGGGGCGCCCTCCTACGAGCAGTACTTC. Using reference TRBV15 and TRBJ2-7 for the parts outside the CDR3, the full variable domain is DAMVIQNPRYQVTQFGKPVTLSCSQTLNHNVMYWYQQKSSQAPKLLFHYYDKDFNNEADTPDNFQSRRPNTSFCFLDIRSPGLGDTAMYLCATSRDRGAPSYEQYFGPGTRLTVT.

This clone has more than one count but fewer than ten. V usage is TRBV7-2 and J usage is TRBJ1-2, with TRBD1 matching over 7 bases. V gave up 2 bases and J gave up 8 bases; unmatched junction bases: 11. Looked up from germline, CDR1 is SGHTA and CDR2 is FQGNSA. The CDR3 consists of 15 residues. CDR3 sequence reads: CASSLSQDRRDGYTF. CDR3 DNA: TGTGCCAGCAGCTTAAGTCAGGACAGGAGGGACGGCTACACCTTC.